Detailed here is one T cell receptor (beta chain). The target antigen is unknown. Data came from immunoSEQ multiplex PCR; TCRdb stores just in-frame clones and leaves some out. The sample carries around 200,000 clones, approximately 83% recorded once. From germline, CDR1 is LNHDA and CDR2 SQIVND (reference sequence). J lost 3 bases, V lost 4 bases, and 6 bases had no gene match. CDR3 size: 17 residues. The sample belongs to a study of cytomegalovirus exposure and HLA in healthy donors. Study-wide context: Later analysis reported that the roughly 120 validation repertoires shared the platform of the 650 to 700 first-cohort repertoires. Points from the study as a whole: Overall, around 160 TCR beta chains were annotated as cytomegalovirus-associated. Most TCR sequences proved rare, with some public TCRs found in many donors.

This clonotype originated in a woman between 18 and 29 years old in good health and CMV-seropositive. The chain has TRBV19 and TRBJ2-3, with 14 bases fitting TRBD2. The sample consisted of PBMCs. The CDR3 is CASSTTSGGVKTDTQYF. For the CDR3, the DNA is TGTGCCAGTAGTACGACTAGCGGGGGGGTAAAGACAGATACGCAGTATTTT.